The 32 T cell receptor beta chains below all came from one sample that was sequenced in a study of cytomegalovirus exposure and HLA in healthy donors. It was with 60 Vbeta and 13 Jbeta primers that the PCR ran. The repertoire was sequenced with immunoSEQ multiplex PCR; TCRdb's copy has only in-frame clones and lacks some. The sample lists under 150,000 clones; around 78% were seen once. The sequenced sample was PBMCs. These receptors all stem from a female donor in good health and CMV-seropositive.

The chain recombines TRBV5-1 with TRBJ2-5, with 7 bases fitting TRBD2. CDR1 and CDR2 from the germline V gene are SGHRS and YFSETQ. The CDR3 runs 14 residues. V lost 0 bases and J lost 5; bases outside the gene matches: 4. CDR3 residues: CASSLAGAGETQYF. The CDR3 DNA sequence: TGCGCCAGCAGCTTGGCGGGAGCGGGGGAGACCCAGTACTTC. Full variable domain (outside the CDR3, taken from reference TRBV5-1 and TRBJ2-5): KAGVTQTPRYLIKTRGQQVTLSCSPISGHRSVSWYQQTPGQGLQFLFEYFSETQRNKGNFPGRFSGRQFSNSRSEMNVSTLELGDSALYLCASSLAGAGETQYFGPGTRLLVL.

J is TRBJ2-1 and V is TRBV7-3; weak D call: TRBD2 (6 bases). Trimming took off 6 bases at V and 7 bases at J, with 13 bases between the two ends. Germline CDR1 is SGHTA and CDR2 is FQGTGA. The length of the CDR3 is 13 residues. The CDR3 reads CASRHGAGNEQFF. The CDR3 nucleotides are TGTGCCAGCAGACATGGGGCGGGGAATGAGCAGTTCTTC.

This clone was seen more than once but under ten times. The chain links TRBV28 to TRBJ2-5; perhaps TRBD1 as D (6 bases). Trimming removed 2 bases at V and 5 bases at J, with 12 bases between. CDR1 MDHEN and CDR2 SYDVKM come from the germline V gene. The CDR3 is 14 residues long. CDR3 in DNA: TGTGCCAGCAGTTTACAGGGGACCGGGGAGACCCAGTACTTC. Its protein is CASSLQGTGETQYF.

The rearrangement links TRBV5-1 to TRBJ2-6; possibly TRBD1 for D (5 bases). V lost 0 bases and J 1 base, leaving 8 bases between the germline ends. Germline CDR1 SGHRS, CDR2 YFSETQ. The CDR3 is 16 residues long. CDR3 amino acids: CASSLGPGSGANVLTF. In DNA, the CDR3 is TGCGCCAGCAGCTTGGGACCAGGGTCTGGGGCCAACGTCCTGACTTTC.

The rearrangement links TRBV4-1 to TRBJ1-2; no clear D. There are 15 residues in the CDR3. V lost 0 bases and J 6 bases, leaving 14 bases between the germline ends. CDR1 and CDR2 (germline): MGHRA, YSYEKL. CDR3 bases: TGCGCCAGCAGCCAAGAGTCACCTCGAGGGAATGGCTACACCTTC. Its translation is CASSQESPRGNGYTF.

Note on this clone: Its ends do not fully match the called genes, so a read error is possible. This chain uses TRBV28 with TRBJ2-7, with D possibly TRBD1 on 6 matching bases. The CDR3 is made up of 15 amino acids. Germline assignment: CDR1 MDHEN and CDR2 SYDVKM. The CDR3 DNA reads TGTGCCAGCAGTGGCGAGGGAGACAGGATATCTTCAGTGGGCTTC. This sequence encodes CASSGEGDRISSVGF.

The J gene is TRBJ2-7, the V gene TRBV21-1; no check of the table's D call, TRBD2, against the DNA was made. TRBV21-1 is deemed a pseudogene. This CDR3 comprises 15 residues. This CDR3 is CASSKGLAASYEQYF. In DNA, the CDR3 is TGTGCCAGCAGCAAAGGACTAGCGGCCTCCTACGAGCAGTACTTC.

The chain combines TRBV19 with TRBJ1-6; 7 bases are a match to TRBD1. V gave up 9 bases and J gave up 7 bases; unmatched junction bases: 6. CDR3 length: 13 residues. Per the germline V gene, CDR1 is LNHDA and CDR2 is SQIVND (reference sequence). CDR3 bases: TGTGCCAGCAAGACAGGGCCCAATTCACCCCTCCACTTT. Its translation is CASKTGPNSPLHF.

J is TRBJ2-7 and V is TRBV5-1; 7 bases align to TRBD2. The CDR3 is 17 amino acids. Germline values: CDR1 SGHRS, CDR2 YFSETQ. V dropped 1 base and J dropped 5; count of bases not matched to a gene: 15. CDR3 nucleotide sequence: TGCGCCAGCAGCTTGTATTTAAGCGGGGTGGCCTTCGACGAGCAGTACTTC. Its translation: CASSLYLSGVAFDEQYF.

In regard to this clone: Other DNA variants within this sample encode the same CDR3. The chain is built from TRBV18 and TRBJ2-7; a possible D gene is TRBD1 (6 bases). Germline values: CDR1 KGHSH, CDR2 LQKENI. Trimming took 0 bases from V and 4 from J, leaving 7 bases between them. The CDR3 spans 13 residues. For the CDR3, the DNA is TGTGCCAGCTCACCACCAGGGGGATACGAGCAGTACTTC. This translates into CASSPPGGYEQYF.

The CDR3: CASSRSGPNEQFF. Written as DNA, the CDR3 is TGTGCCAGCAGCCGGAGTGGTCCCAATGAGCAGTTCTTC. J is TRBJ2-1 and V is TRBV7-7, with no clear D. The CDR3 consists of 13 residues. V lost 5 bases to trimming and J lost 6 bases, with 11 bases between them. In germline, CDR1 is SSHAT, CDR2 FNYEAQ (reference sequence).

For the CDR3, the DNA is TGTGCCAGCAGGCCTTCGAGAGGGAACACTGAAGCTTTCTTT. Translated: CASRPSRGNTEAFF. The chain is built from TRBV2 and TRBJ1-1, with D uncertain. In germline, CDR1 is SNHLY, CDR2 FYNNEI. V was cut by 6 bases and J by 1 base, with 12 bases left in between. The length of the CDR3 is 14 residues.

This chain links TRBV7-9 with TRBJ2-7; TRBD1 matches 7 bases. The J segment lost 4 bases and the V segment lost 3 bases, leaving 0 bases of the junction unmatched. The CDR3 covers 12 residues. Germline V gene data show CDR1 as SEHNR and CDR2 as FQNEAQ (reference sequence). CDR3 sequence (DNA): TGTGCCAGCAGCTTGACAGGGTACGAGCAGTACTTC. This codes for CASSLTGYEQYF.

This clone was counted a single time. This rearrangement joins TRBV7-8 to TRBJ2-5; possibly TRBD1 for D (6 bases). This CDR3 contains 14 residues. Trimming removed 3 bases from V and 4 bases from J, with 12 bases in between. CDR1 is SGHVS and CDR2 is FQNEAQ in the germline V gene. CDR3 DNA: TGTGCCAGCAGCTTGGCAGGGGCCTTAGAGACCCAGTACTTC. It yields the protein CASSLAGALETQYF.

The rearrangement uses TRBV2 and TRBJ2-5; TRBD2 might be the D (6 bases). The DNA end is a closer match to TRBJ2-7, so the J assignment may be wrong. The CDR3 has 15 residues. Germline V CDR1 and CDR2: SNHLY, FYNNEI. The CDR3 DNA reads TGTGCCATCGCGGGATCGGCGCCCCCCTCCTACGAGCAGTACTTC. This codes for CAIAGSAPPSYEQYF.

The V gene is TRBV4-1, the J gene TRBJ2-5, with 11 nucleotides matching TRBD2. Germline-derived CDR1 and CDR2 are MGHRA and YSYEKL. This CDR3 has 18 residues. Unmatched junction bases numbered 12, after V lost 1 base and J lost 5 bases. The CDR3 DNA follows: TGCGCCAGCAGCCAAGCCCCCGCTAGCGGGGGGTGGTATGAGACCCAGTACTTC. This sequence encodes CASSQAPASGGWYETQYF.

The V call is TRBV19, the J call TRBJ2-7; 10 nucleotides line up with TRBD1. Per the germline V gene, CDR1 is LNHDA and CDR2 is SQIVND (reference sequence). V shed 6 bases and J 5 bases; nucleotides not matched to a gene: 7. The CDR3 is 14 amino acids. The CDR3 protein is CASSSGQGPNEQYF. The DNA of the CDR3 is TGTGCCAGTAGCTCGGGACAGGGGCCTAACGAGCAGTACTTC.

The rearrangement joins TRBV5-1 to TRBJ1-2, with 7 bases aligning to TRBD1. V dropped 5 bases and J dropped 7; count of bases not matched to a gene: 8. The CDR3 is 13 amino acids. Germline CDR1 SGHRS, CDR2 YFSETQ. The CDR3 DNA reads as TGCGCCAGCAGAGAGCAGGGGGATCTTGGCTACACCTTC. Encoded protein: CASREQGDLGYTF. Full variable domain (remainder filled in from reference TRBV5-1 and TRBJ1-2): KAGVTQTPRYLIKTRGQQVTLSCSPISGHRSVSWYQQTPGQGLQFLFEYFSETQRNKGNFPGRFSGRQFSNSRSEMNVSTLELGDSALYLCASREQGDLGYTFGSGTRLTVV.

This sequence joins TRBV10-2 and TRBJ2-7, with TRBD2 as a possible D gene (6 bases). This CDR3 is built from 14 residues. The V gene lost 7 bases and the J gene lost 0 bases, with 13 bases spanning the gap. Germline values: CDR1 WSHSY, CDR2 SAAADI. CDR3 in DNA: TGCGCCAGCAAACGGCGGGGAAGCTCCTACGAGCAGTACTTC. Translated, it gives CASKRRGSSYEQYF.

The rearrangement joins TRBV15 to TRBJ2-7, with 13 bases identical to TRBD2. Germline CDR1 and CDR2: LNHNV and YYDKDF (reference sequence). The CDR3 covers 19 residues. Germline trimming cut 1 base from V and 10 bases from J; bases unmatched to any gene: 19. The CDR3 sequence: CATSRAYPGLAGSKGDQYF. CDR3 DNA: TGTGCCACCAGCAGAGCTTACCCGGGACTAGCGGGATCAAAGGGGGATCAGTACTTC.

This chain links TRBV6-6 with TRBJ1-2; TRBD1 matches at 8 bases. Germline V lookup: CDR1 MNHNY, CDR2 SVGAGI (reference sequence). Losses at the gene ends were 7 bases for V and 4 bases for J; bases not matched to a gene: 8. CDR3 length: 14 amino acids. The CDR3 coding sequence is TGTGCCAGCATTCTGACAGGGGAAGGCTATGGCTACACCTTC. It codes for CASILTGEGYGYTF.

This clone was seen more than once but under ten times. The V and J genes are TRBV19 and TRBJ2-3; D gene ambiguous. This CDR3 contains 14 residues. The V end was cut by 2 bases, the J end by 1 base, with 7 bases between. Germline values: CDR1 LNHDA, CDR2 SQIVND (reference sequence). The CDR3 DNA sequence: TGTGCCAGTAGTATATTCCCTGGCACAGATACGCAGTATTTT. Amino acids: CASSIFPGTDTQYF.

This sequence joins TRBV19 and TRBJ2-3, with a tentative D call TRBD2 (6 bases). V was shortened by 0 bases and J by 1 base, with 8 bases between the two germline ends. CDR3 length equals 15 residues. Germline loops: CDR1 LNHDA, CDR2 SQIVND (reference sequence). Here the CDR3 reads CASSIEASGTDTQYF. The CDR3 nucleotides are TGTGCCAGTAGTATAGAGGCTAGCGGCACAGATACGCAGTATTTT. Combining the CDR3 with reference TRBV19 and TRBJ2-3 gives the whole variable domain DGGITQSPKYLFRKEGQNVTLSCEQNLNHDAMYWYRQDPGQGLRLIYYSQIVNDFQKGDIAEGYSVSREKKESFPLTVTSAQKNPTAFYLCASSIEASGTDTQYFGPGTRLTVL.

The CDR3 bases are TGTGCCAGCAGTGGGGACAGTTATTCATATACGCAGTATTTT. It specifies CASSGDSYSYTQYF. This chain uses TRBV25-1 with TRBJ2-3; 7 nucleotides align to TRBD1. The CDR3 sequence is 14 residues long. Germline-derived CDR1 and CDR2 are MGHDK and SYGVNS. J was trimmed by 7 bases and V by 4 bases; bases with no gene match: 8.

The chain employs TRBV7-3 and TRBJ2-1; 10 nucleotides match TRBD2. The V gene end was trimmed by 10 bases and the J gene end by 6 bases; junction bases not matched to a gene: 9. Germline V gene sequence: CDR1 SGHTA, CDR2 FQGTGA. CDR3 length: 14 amino acids. The CDR3: CAKKRGGLLNEQFF. For the CDR3, the DNA is TGTGCCAAGAAGCGGGGGGGCCTCCTCAATGAGCAGTTCTTC.

The chain recombines TRBV6-5 with TRBJ2-5; no firm D call. V was trimmed by 4 bases and J by 2 bases, leaving 8 bases between them. This CDR3 region has 13 residues. Germline CDR1 and CDR2: MNHEY and SVGAGI. CDR3 bases: TGTGCCAGCAGTTCCGTATATCAAGAGACCCAGTACTTC. It translates to CASSSVYQETQYF.

The CDR3 spells CASSQGSGTDIYEAFF. CDR3 bases: TGTGCCAGCAGCCAGGGTTCCGGGACAGATATCTATGAAGCTTTCTTT. V usage is TRBV14 and J usage is TRBJ1-1; 7 nucleotides line up with TRBD1. V was clipped by 3 bases and J by 7 bases; unmatched bases: 14. This CDR3 region has 16 residues. Germline lookup yields CDR1 SGHDN and CDR2 FVKESK.

The V gene is TRBV11-2, the J gene TRBJ1-2; 10 bases match TRBD1. The CDR3 length is 15 residues. Germline V CDR1 and CDR2: SGHAT, FQNNGV. Trimming removed 5 bases from V and 2 bases from J; junction bases left unmatched: 5. CDR3 nucleotides: TGTGCCAGCAGCCAAGGACAGGGGGAGAACTATGGCTACACCTTC. Encoded protein: CASSQGQGENYGYTF.

Concerning this clone itself: Sequence at one end of the junction differs from germline and may be a read error. This sequence joins TRBV15 and TRBJ2-4; D is possibly TRBD1 (6 bases). The CDR3 covers 15 residues. Looked up from germline, CDR1 is LNHNV and CDR2 is YYDKDF (reference sequence). Here the CDR3 reads CATSRVGGSGHPLHF. CDR3 bases: TGTGCCACCAGCAGAGTAGGCGGATCGGGACACCCACTACACTTC.

The chain uses TRBV6-5 and TRBJ2-5; D possibly corresponds to TRBD1 (6 bases). Germline-derived CDR1 and CDR2 are MNHEY and SVGAGI. This CDR3 spans 14 amino acids. V was shortened by 6 bases and J by 4 bases, with 15 bases between the two germline ends. In nucleotides, the CDR3 is TGTGCCAGCAGAATTACAGGGTGGGGAGAGACCCAGTACTTC. It yields the protein CASRITGWGETQYF.

The chain carries TRBV5-1 and TRBJ2-1; tentatively, D is TRBD2 (6 bases). The ends were cut back, 4 bases at V and 6 bases at J, with 14 bases in the middle. Per germline, CDR1 SGHRS and CDR2 YFSETQ. CDR3 size: 14 residues. This CDR3 reads CASSRGNGLNEQFF. CDR3 bases: TGCGCCAGCAGCCGCGGGAATGGTCTCAATGAGCAGTTCTTC.

The chain has TRBV10-2 and TRBJ1-1; D perhaps matches TRBD1 (5 bases). The CDR3 is 13 amino acids. Trimming removed 6 bases at V and 1 base at J, with 9 bases between. Per germline, CDR1 WSHSY and CDR2 SAAADI. The CDR3 spells CASRDQGNTEAFF. The CDR3 DNA sequence: TGCGCCAGCAGGGACCAGGGGAACACTGAAGCTTTCTTT.